The 28 T cell receptor beta chains given below trace back to one sample, sequenced in a study of CD8 T cells in Susac syndrome. About 0.5 to 1 ug RNA was reverse transcribed with random hexamers. TCRdb redid the calling of the immunoSEQ multiplex PCR reads with MiXCR, one entry per CDR3 protein. The table has about 150,000 distinct CDR3 sequences, around 95% seen once. The sample consisted of CD4+ T cells from PBMCs. The receptors shown here come from a human donor with Susac syndrome.

The chain joins TRBV3-1 to TRBJ2-5; 11 bases agree with TRBD2. Germline-derived CDR1 and CDR2 are LGHDT and YNNKEL (reference sequence). The junction had 7 bases not matched to a gene; V was cut back by 5 bases and J by 2 bases. The CDR3 length is 16 residues. The CDR3 region is CASSEAGLADQETQYF. In DNA, the CDR3 is TGTGCCAGCAGCGAGGCGGGACTAGCGGATCAAGAGACCCAGTACTTC.

The V call is TRBV24-1, the J call TRBJ2-7; D may be TRBD2 (5 bases). Germline V gene sequence: CDR1 KGHDR, CDR2 SFDVKD. This CDR3 contains 14 residues. Trimming took 9 bases from V and 3 from J, leaving 17 bases between them. CDR3 coding DNA: TGTGCCACCCCTTCCACAGTTCGGGGCTACGAGCAGTACTTC. Translation: CATPSTVRGYEQYF.

The chain has TRBV29-1 and TRBJ1-5; TRBD1 matches 7 bases. Trimming cost V 4 bases and J 7 bases; bases outside gene matches: 7. Germline CDR1 and CDR2: SQVTM and ANQGSEA. There are 13 residues in the CDR3. The CDR3 protein is CSVAGGGGQPQHF. CDR3 nucleotide sequence: TGCAGCGTTGCAGGGGGTGGGGGCCAGCCCCAGCATTTT. The whole variable domain, filled in from reference TRBV29-1 and TRBJ1-5, reads SAVISQKPSRDICQRGTSLTIQCQVDSQVTMMFWYRQQPGQSLTLIATANQGSEATYESGFVIDKFPISRPNLTFSTLTVSNMSPEDSSIYLCSVAGGGGQPQHFGDGTRLSIL.

This clonotype was observed once. The conserved phenylalanine or tryptophan normally closing the CDR3 is absent here, so this likely arose from a read error. The V gene is TRBV7-2, the J gene TRBJ1-2; D unclear. The V and J ends lost 1 base and 2 bases respectively, with 5 bases between them. CDR3 length: 13 residues. Germline values: CDR1 SGHTA, CDR2 FQGNSA. CDR3 residues: CASSLGRNYGYTS. CDR3 sequence (DNA): TGTGCCAGCAGCTTAGGACGGAACTATGGCTACACCTCC.

The CDR3 protein is CSARGGTTYGYTF. Here the CDR3 DNA reads TGCAGTGCTAGAGGCGGGACGACCTATGGCTACACCTTC. This chain connects TRBV20-1 to TRBJ1-2; D may be TRBD1 (5 bases). Trimming left V 1 base short and J 4 bases short, with 10 bases between. The CDR3 is made up of 13 amino acids. Germline V gene sequence: CDR1 DFQATT, CDR2 SNEGSKA (reference sequence).

The J gene is TRBJ2-5, the V gene TRBV12-3 or TRBV12-4; no clear D. The CDR3 totals 13 residues. Trimming pared 2 bases from V and 5 bases from J, leaving 9 bases between. This CDR3 reads CASSLLGWETQYF. The CDR3 DNA reads TGTGCCAGCAGTTTACTTGGGTGGGAGACCCAGTACTTC.

This clonotype appeared a single time. The chain joins TRBV9 to TRBJ2-3; perhaps TRBD1 as D (6 bases). CDR1 is SGDLS and CDR2 is YYNGEE in the germline V gene. V gave up 0 bases and J gave up 0 bases, with 14 bases separating them. This CDR3 region has 17 residues. The CDR3 is CASSVAGPGHSTDTQYF. The CDR3, as DNA: TGTGCCAGCAGCGTAGCCGGACCGGGACATAGCACAGATACGCAGTATTTT.

CDR3 protein: CSVPGPGGAQHF. CDR3 nucleotide sequence: TGCAGCGTTCCCGGACCGGGAGGAGCCCAGCATTTT. The rearrangement links TRBV29-1 to TRBJ1-5, with D uncertain. The CDR3 extends over 12 amino acids. Germline V lookup: CDR1 SQVTM, CDR2 ANQGSEA. V was pared by 5 bases and J by 11 bases, with 16 bases between.

V gene TRBV9 combines with J gene TRBJ2-3; D gene uncertain. This CDR3 region has 15 residues. Germline V gene sequence: CDR1 SGDLS, CDR2 YYNGEE. V lost 3 bases, J lost 5 bases, and 16 bases lay in between. The CDR3 region is CASSEGSRRVDTQYF. The CDR3 coding sequence is TGTGCCAGCAGCGAGGGATCGCGGCGAGTAGATACGCAGTATTTT.

This chain connects TRBV9 to TRBJ1-1; 8 nucleotides agree with TRBD1. V trimming: 10 bases; J trimming: 0 bases; junction bases outside the gene matches: 11. CDR1 and CDR2 from the germline V gene are SGDLS and YYNGEE. The CDR3 sequence is 15 residues long. The CDR3 sequence: CAPSGDRTVNTEAFF. The CDR3, as DNA: TGTGCCCCGAGTGGGGACAGGACTGTGAACACTGAAGCTTTCTTT.

The chain uses TRBV25-1 and TRBJ2-7; 12 bases map to TRBD1. V lost 5 bases, J lost 5 bases, and 7 bases stayed unmatched. Germline CDR1 MGHDK, CDR2 SYGVNS. This CDR3 is built from 15 residues. The CDR3 nucleotides read TGTGCCAGCAGTCCTGCTGGGACAGGGGGCAACGAGCAGTACTTC. It is translated as CASSPAGTGGNEQYF.

The rearrangement links TRBV7-9 to TRBJ2-7, with TRBD2 matching over 7 bases. Germline-derived CDR1 and CDR2 are SEHNR and FQNEAQ (reference sequence). The trim removed 5 bases at V and 7 bases at J, leaving 23 bases unmatched. The CDR3 runs 18 residues. The CDR3 is CASSPSGTTLTPGREQYF. The CDR3 DNA sequence: TGTGCCAGCAGCCCCAGCGGGACTACCCTCACTCCCGGGAGGGAGCAGTACTTC.

In DNA, the CDR3 is TGCAGTGCTTGGGGGTGGATGACAGGGTTCAATCAGCCCCAGCATTTT. Translation: CSAWGWMTGFNQPQHF. The chain carries TRBV20-1 and TRBJ1-5; 7 bases fit TRBD1. CDR3 length: 16 amino acids. Looked up from germline, CDR1 is DFQATT and CDR2 is SNEGSKA (reference sequence). V was pared by 5 bases and J by 3 bases, with 13 bases of the junction left unmatched.

V gene TRBV20-1 combines with J gene TRBJ2-7, with D possibly being TRBD1 or TRBD2 (5 bases each). Trimming took 2 bases from V and 0 from J, leaving 11 bases between them. The length of the CDR3 is 14 residues. Germline CDR1 DFQATT, CDR2 SNEGSKA (reference sequence). In nucleotides, the CDR3 is TGCAGTGCTAGAAGGGACCAGAGCTCCTACGAGCAGTACTTC. Encoded protein: CSARRDQSSYEQYF.

In nucleotides, the CDR3 is TGTGCCAGCAGCTCGGGACAGAGCACAGTCCAGCCCCAGCATTTT. Amino acid sequence: CASSSGQSTVQPQHF. The V and J genes are TRBV7-2 and TRBJ1-5, with 7 bases fitting TRBD1. Germline V gene sequence: CDR1 SGHTA, CDR2 FQGNSA. This CDR3 is 15 amino acids long. V lost 4 bases, J lost 7 bases, and 10 bases stayed unmatched.

The gene calls are TRBV4-3 and TRBJ1-5; D remains ambiguous. There are 13 residues in the CDR3. With 3 bases removed from V and 4 bases from J, the gap between germline ends came to 7 bases. Germline V gene sequence: CDR1 LGHNA, CDR2 YSLEER. The CDR3 sequence: CASSHTGNQPQHF. The CDR3 nucleotides are TGCGCCAGCAGCCATACTGGGAATCAGCCCCAGCATTTT.

The J gene is TRBJ2-3, the V gene TRBV20-1; D is undetermined. The CDR3 sequence is 10 residues long. The germline gives CDR1 DFQATT, CDR2 SNEGSKA (reference sequence). V lost 4 bases, J lost 10 bases, and 9 bases lay in between. For the CDR3, the DNA is TGCAGTGCTAAGGTCCTCGCGCAGTATTTT. It codes for CSAKVLAQYF.

This clonotype was picked up a small number of times. J is TRBJ2-5 and V is TRBV20-1; the match to TRBD1 covers 7 bases. The CDR3 loop spans 15 amino acids. Trimming removed 3 bases from V and 4 bases from J; junction bases left unmatched: 11. The germline V gene has CDR1 DFQATT and CDR2 SNEGSKA (reference sequence). CDR3 in amino acids: CSARVPRDSLETQYF. The CDR3 region has the DNA TGCAGTGCTAGGGTCCCCCGGGACAGTCTAGAGACCCAGTACTTC.

V usage is TRBV12-3 or TRBV12-4 and J usage is TRBJ1-2; tentatively, D is TRBD1 (6 bases). Trimming cost V 7 bases and J 4 bases, with 10 bases left between them. CDR3 length equals 12 residues. CDR3 residues: CASTLTGYGYTF. The CDR3, as DNA: TGTGCCAGCACCTTGACAGGCTATGGCTACACCTTC.

The genes are TRBV4-3 and TRBJ1-1, with D unresolved. This CDR3 has 15 amino acids. The germline V and J ends were trimmed by 1 base and 1 base, with 10 bases remaining between them. Germline V CDR1 and CDR2: LGHNA, YSLEER. The CDR3 sequence is CASSQVPGSNTEAFF. CDR3 bases: TGCGCCAGCAGCCAAGTCCCCGGATCGAACACTGAAGCTTTCTTT.

This chain connects TRBV7-8 to TRBJ2-7; TRBD1 might be the D (5 bases). Per the germline V gene, CDR1 is SGHVS and CDR2 is FQNEAQ. Trimming took 1 base from V and 3 from J, leaving 7 bases between them. This CDR3 comprises 13 residues. The CDR3 DNA follows: TGTGCCAGCAGCTTAGGACAGAACTACGAGCAGTACTTC. Translation: CASSLGQNYEQYF.

This sequence joins TRBV7-2 and TRBJ2-2; a possible D gene is TRBD1 (5 bases). This CDR3 region has 14 residues. Trimming stripped 1 base from V and 9 bases from J, with 12 bases between. Germline CDR1 SGHTA, CDR2 FQGNSA. The CDR3 spells CASSLGGPGRELFF. CDR3 DNA sequence: TGTGCCAGCAGCTTAGGGGGCCCGGGCAGGGAGCTGTTTTTT.

The chain is built from TRBV4-1 and TRBJ2-3, with 13 nucleotides matching TRBD2. The germline V gene encodes CDR1 MGHRA and CDR2 YSYEKL. V was pared by 0 bases and J by 6 bases, with 0 bases of the junction left unmatched. This CDR3 region has 15 residues. The CDR3 DNA sequence: TGCGCCAGCAGCCAAGAACTAGCGGGGGGGGATACGCAGTATTTT. It encodes CASSQELAGGDTQYF.

The rearrangement uses TRBV3-1 and TRBJ2-7, with D unclear. The V gene's germline CDR1 is LGHDT and CDR2 YNNKEL (reference sequence). The CDR3 sequence is 11 residues long. V lost 0 bases and J lost 6, with 3 bases in between. The CDR3 is CASSQESEQYF. The CDR3 DNA reads TGTGCCAGCAGCCAAGAAAGCGAGCAGTACTTC.

The chain carries TRBV6-2 or TRBV6-3 and TRBJ2-1; D is ambiguous. Trimming removed 2 bases at V and 4 bases at J, with 6 bases between. The CDR3 sequence is 13 residues long. Germline V gene sequence: CDR1 MNHEY, CDR2 SVGEGT. CDR3 nucleotides: TGTGCCAGCAGTTACGAGTCTTACAATGAGCAGTTCTTC. It yields the protein CASSYESYNEQFF.

The V call is TRBV9, the J call TRBJ1-3; the D gene is possibly TRBD1 (6 bases). The CDR3 runs to 16 residues. Trimming removed 2 bases from V and 0 bases from J, with 12 bases in between. Looked up from germline, CDR1 is SGDLS and CDR2 is YYNGEE. CDR3 protein: CASSVDSLYSGNTIYF. The CDR3 coding sequence is TGTGCCAGCAGCGTGGACAGCCTTTACTCTGGAAACACCATATATTTT. Together with reference TRBV9 and TRBJ1-3, the CDR3 gives the full variable domain: DSGVTQTPKHLITATGQRVTLRCSPRSGDLSVYWYQQSLDQGLQFLIQYYNGEERAKGNILERFSAQQFPDLHSELNLSSLELGDSALYFCASSVDSLYSGNTIYFGEGSWLTVV.

The chain is built from TRBV29-1 and TRBJ2-6; the D is unclear. This CDR3 region has 12 residues. The germline CDR1 and CDR2 sequences are SQVTM and ANQGSEA. The V gene lost 7 bases and the J gene lost 3 bases, with 7 bases spanning the gap. The CDR3 protein is CSAESGANVLTF. The CDR3 nucleotides read TGCAGCGCGGAGAGTGGGGCCAACGTCCTGACTTTC.

The chain combines TRBV7-2 with TRBJ1-6; TRBD1 matches 7 bases. V lost 1 base to trimming and J lost 7 bases; unmatched junction nucleotides: 7. Germline V gives CDR1 SGHTA, CDR2 FQGNSA. CDR3 length: 16 amino acids. The CDR3 bases are TGTGCCAGCAGCTTAGGGGCGGGACAGCCGAATTCACCCCTCCACTTT. Translation: CASSLGAGQPNSPLHF.